This T cell receptor (beta chain) appears in the sequencing data of a study of cytomegalovirus exposure and HLA in healthy donors. Overall study findings and caveats: Rarity marked most TCR sequences, yet some public TCRs occurred in many donors.

The PCR contained 60 Vbeta and 13 Jbeta primers. The data were produced by immunoSEQ multiplex PCR, yet TCRdb's version contains in-frame clones alone and is incomplete. In the table there are about 130,000 clones, roughly 82% of which are singletons. As for this clone: Its antigen is still unknown.

CDR1 and CDR2 from the germline V gene are WNHNN and SYGVQD (reference sequence). The CDR3 extends over 15 amino acids. V gave up 3 bases and J gave up 9 bases, with 18 bases separating them. The V and J genes are TRBV10-1 and TRBJ2-1; tentative D call: TRBD1 (5 bases). The specimen sequenced was PBMCs. The sequence derives from a man aged 25-40 years in good health and CMV-seronegative. This chain's CDR3 is CASSESWQVQGEQFF. The CDR3 DNA follows: TGCGCCAGCAGTGAAAGTTGGCAGGTCCAGGGTGAGCAGTTCTTC.